This T cell receptor beta chain emerged from a study of blood T cells in healthy people across ages. Findings and caveats of the study: Naive T cell percentage and TCR beta diversity correlated strongly.

The CDR3 loop spans 16 amino acids. The V and J ends lost 5 bases and 0 bases respectively, with 14 bases between them. Germline loops: CDR1 SGHVS, CDR2 FNYEAQ. As concerns this clonotype: Its antigen is as yet unknown.

A sample-barcoded 5' primer and a J-beta primer mix were used in a second PCR of roughly 7 to 11 cycles. Each cDNA was tagged by a template-switch adaptor containing 12 random nucleotides. From the 5' RACE reads, TCRdb called clonotypes with MiXCR, one entry per CDR3 protein. The table includes 1.4 million to 1.5 million distinct CDR3 sequences, about 43% detected once. Investigators took about 9.2 milliliters of peripheral blood from every donor. V gene TRBV7-6 combines with J gene TRBJ2-1; D unresolved. Sequenced sample: blood. This TCR was sampled from a woman under 30 in good health. The DNA for the CDR3 is TGTGCCAGCAGCCCTCATTACTATCGCTCCTACAATGAGCAGTTCTTC. Translated, it gives CASSPHYYRSYNEQFF.